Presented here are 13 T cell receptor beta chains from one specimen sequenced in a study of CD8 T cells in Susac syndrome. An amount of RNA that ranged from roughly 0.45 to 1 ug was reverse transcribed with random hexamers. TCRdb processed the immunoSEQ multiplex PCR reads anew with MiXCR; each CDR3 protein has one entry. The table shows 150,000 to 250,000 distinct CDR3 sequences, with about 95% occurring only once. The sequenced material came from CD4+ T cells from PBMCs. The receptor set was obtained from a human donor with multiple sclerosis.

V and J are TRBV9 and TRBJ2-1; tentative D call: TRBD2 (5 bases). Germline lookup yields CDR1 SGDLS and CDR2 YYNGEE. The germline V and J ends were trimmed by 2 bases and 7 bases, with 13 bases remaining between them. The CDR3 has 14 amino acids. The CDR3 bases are TGTGCCAGCAGCGTCGGGGAACTGCTTAATGAGCAGTTCTTC. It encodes CASSVGELLNEQFF.

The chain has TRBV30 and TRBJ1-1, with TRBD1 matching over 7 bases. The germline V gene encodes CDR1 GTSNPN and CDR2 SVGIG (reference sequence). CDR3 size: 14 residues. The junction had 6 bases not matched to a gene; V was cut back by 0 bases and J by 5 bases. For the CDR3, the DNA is TGTGCCTGGAGTGTATCAGGACAGGTGACTGAAGCTTTCTTT. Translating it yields CAWSVSGQVTEAFF.

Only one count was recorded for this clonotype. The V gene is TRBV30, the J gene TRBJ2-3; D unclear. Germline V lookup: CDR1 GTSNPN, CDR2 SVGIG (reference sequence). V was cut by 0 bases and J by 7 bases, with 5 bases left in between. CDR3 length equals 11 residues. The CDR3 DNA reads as TGTGCCTGGAGTGTACGTTATACGCAGTATTTT. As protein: CAWSVRYTQYF.

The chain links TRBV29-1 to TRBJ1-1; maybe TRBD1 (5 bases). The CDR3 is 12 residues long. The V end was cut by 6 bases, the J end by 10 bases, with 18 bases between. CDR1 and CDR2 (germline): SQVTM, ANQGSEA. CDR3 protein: CSVGGDAGLAFF. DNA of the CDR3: TGCAGCGTGGGGGGGGATGCCGGCTTAGCTTTCTTT.

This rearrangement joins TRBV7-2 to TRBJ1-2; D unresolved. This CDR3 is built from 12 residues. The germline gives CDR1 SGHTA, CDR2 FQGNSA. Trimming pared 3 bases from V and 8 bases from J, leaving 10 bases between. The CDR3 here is CASSFTLGGYTF. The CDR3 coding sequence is TGTGCCAGCAGCTTTACACTGGGAGGCTACACCTTC.

DNA for the CDR3: TGTGCCAGCAGATCTAGCGGGATTTCAGATACGCAGTATTTT. The encoded protein is CASRSSGISDTQYF. This rearrangement joins TRBV27 to TRBJ2-3; 9 nucleotides agree with TRBD2. The CDR3 is 14 residues long. V shed 6 bases and J 4 bases; nucleotides not matched to a gene: 5. Germline assignment: CDR1 MNHEY and CDR2 SMNVEV (reference sequence).

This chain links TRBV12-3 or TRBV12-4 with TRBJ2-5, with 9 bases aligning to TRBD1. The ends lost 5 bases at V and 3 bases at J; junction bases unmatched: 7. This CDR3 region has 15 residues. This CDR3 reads CASSADRGRKETQYF. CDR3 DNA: TGTGCCAGCAGTGCGGACAGGGGCCGCAAAGAGACCCAGTACTTC.

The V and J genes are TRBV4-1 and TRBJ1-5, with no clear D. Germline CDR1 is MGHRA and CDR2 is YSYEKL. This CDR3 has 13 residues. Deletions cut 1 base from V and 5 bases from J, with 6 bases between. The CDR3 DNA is TGCGCCAGCAGCCAAGGGCCACATCAGCCCCAGCATTTT. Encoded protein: CASSQGPHQPQHF.

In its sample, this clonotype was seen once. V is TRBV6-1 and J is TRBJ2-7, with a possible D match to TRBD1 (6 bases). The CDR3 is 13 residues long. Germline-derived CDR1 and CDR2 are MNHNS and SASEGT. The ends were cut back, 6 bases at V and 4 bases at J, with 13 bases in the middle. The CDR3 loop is CASRMSQGYEQYF. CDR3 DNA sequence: TGTGCCAGCAGGATGTCCCAGGGGTACGAGCAGTACTTC.

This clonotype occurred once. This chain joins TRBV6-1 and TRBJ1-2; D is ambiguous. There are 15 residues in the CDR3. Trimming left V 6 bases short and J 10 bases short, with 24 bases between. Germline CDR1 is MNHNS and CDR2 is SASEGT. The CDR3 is CASSVTPGPGLNYTF. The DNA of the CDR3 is TGTGCCAGCAGCGTAACCCCGGGCCCGGGTCTGAACTACACCTTC.

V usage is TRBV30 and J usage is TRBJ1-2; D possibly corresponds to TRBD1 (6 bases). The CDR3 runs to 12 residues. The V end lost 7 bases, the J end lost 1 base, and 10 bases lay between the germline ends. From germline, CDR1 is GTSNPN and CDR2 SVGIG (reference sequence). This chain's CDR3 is CASGTFNYGYTF. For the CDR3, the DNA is TGTGCCTCAGGGACATTTAACTATGGCTACACCTTC.

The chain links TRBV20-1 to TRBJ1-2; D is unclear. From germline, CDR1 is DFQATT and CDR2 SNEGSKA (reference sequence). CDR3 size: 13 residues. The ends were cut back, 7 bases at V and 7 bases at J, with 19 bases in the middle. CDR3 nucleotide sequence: TGCAGTGGGGCCTGGGAGGGTGTGAGTGGCTACACCTTC. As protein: CSGAWEGVSGYTF.

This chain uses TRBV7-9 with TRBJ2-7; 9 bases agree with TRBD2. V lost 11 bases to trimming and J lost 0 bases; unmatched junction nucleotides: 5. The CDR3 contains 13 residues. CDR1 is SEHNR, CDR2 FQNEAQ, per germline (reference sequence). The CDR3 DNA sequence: TGTGCCGTCAGACTAGCGGCCTCCTACGAGCAGTACTTC. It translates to CAVRLAASYEQYF.